These T cell receptor beta chains were read from a single sample in a study of OX40 agonist ivuxolimab in advanced cancers. Only in-frame clones appear in the TCRdb table, and some are missing; sequencing was by immunoSEQ multiplex PCR. The sample lists 45,000 to 60,000 clones; more than 70% were seen once. Sequenced here: CD4+ or CD8+ T cells sorted from blood, sampled in a trial of the OX40 agonist ivuxolimab. Every receptor here comes from an adult with an advanced solid tumor such as melanoma, head and neck, liver or kidney cancer. Both conserved end residues are part of each CDR3. D genes are given only for firm matches. Clone size is not always given. Where it is, it says once, few, many or a class for expanded clones.

clone size: -; D gene: -; CDR3 length: 13; V gene: TRBV7-2; J gene: TRBJ1-1; CDR3 DNA: TGTGCCAGCAGCTTGTGGGGAAACACTGAAGCTTTCTTT; CDR3 protein: CASSLWGNTEAFF
clone size: -; D gene: -; CDR3 length: 16; V gene: TRBV5-6; J gene: TRBJ1-1; CDR3 DNA: TGTGCCAGCAGCTTTGCGGAAAACATTATGAACACTGAAGCTTTCTTT; CDR3 protein: CASSFAENIMNTEAFF
clone size: -; D gene: TRBD1; CDR3 length: 16; V gene: TRBV7-6; J gene: TRBJ2-1; CDR3 DNA: TGTGCCAGCAGCGTAGAGGACAGGGGGGGCTACAATGAGCAGTTCTTC; CDR3 protein: CASSVEDRGGYNEQFF
clone size: -; D gene: -; CDR3 length: 14; V gene: TRBV7-8; J gene: TRBJ2-7; CDR3 DNA: TGTGCCAGCAGCGTTGTAGGGAGCTCCTACGAGCAGTACTTC; CDR3 protein: CASSVVGSSYEQYF
clone size: -; D gene: -; CDR3 length: 12; V gene: TRBV7-3; J gene: TRBJ1-1; CDR3 DNA: TGTGCCAGCAGAGAAGGGTGGGGAGAGGCTTTCTTT; CDR3 protein: CASREGWGEAFF
clone size: -; D gene: TRBD2; CDR3 length: 13; V gene: TRBV30; J gene: TRBJ2-5; CDR3 DNA: TGTGCCTGGAGTGTATTGAGGGAGGGGACCCAGTACTTC; CDR3 protein: CAWSVLREGTQYF
clone size: -; D gene: -; CDR3 length: 15; V gene: TRBV5-1; J gene: TRBJ2-3; CDR3 DNA: TGCGCCAGCAGCTTGGGTGGGACCAGCACAGATACGCAGTATTTT; CDR3 protein: CASSLGGTSTDTQYF
clone size: once; D gene: -; CDR3 length: 14; V gene: TRBV5-8; J gene: TRBJ1-2; CDR3 DNA: TGTGCCAGCAGCTCGAACGTGCCTGGGGAGGGCTACACCTTC; CDR3 protein: CASSSNVPGEGYTF
clone size: -; D gene: -; CDR3 length: 14; V gene: TRBV19; J gene: TRBJ1-1; CDR3 DNA: TGTGCCAGTAAACTGGGATGGCCCAGCACTGAAGCTTTCTTT; CDR3 protein: CASKLGWPSTEAFF
clone size: -; D gene: TRBD1; CDR3 length: 14; V gene: TRBV6-5; J gene: TRBJ1-4; CDR3 DNA: TGTGCCAGCAGTATAACAGGGGGTAATGAAAAACTGTTTTTT; CDR3 protein: CASSITGGNEKLFF
clone size: once; D gene: -; CDR3 length: 14; V gene: TRBV10-2; J gene: TRBJ2-3; CDR3 DNA: TGCGCCAGCACCGGGGTAGGATTCACAGATACGCAGTATTTT; CDR3 protein: CASTGVGFTDTQYF
clone size: -; D gene: -; CDR3 length: 14; V gene: TRBV27; J gene: TRBJ2-1; CDR3 DNA: TGTGCCAGCCGAGGGGAGGCAGTCTACAATGAGCAGTTCTTC; CDR3 protein: CASRGEAVYNEQFF
clone size: -; D gene: TRBD1; CDR3 length: 14; V gene: TRBV6-5; J gene: TRBJ1-2; CDR3 DNA: TGTGCCAGCAGTTACTCGCAGACAGGGGAGGGCTACACCTTC; CDR3 protein: CASSYSQTGEGYTF
clone size: -; D gene: -; CDR3 length: 13; V gene: TRBV28; J gene: TRBJ2-1; CDR3 DNA: TGTGCCAGCAGCCTCGACAACTACAATGAGCAGTTCTTC; CDR3 protein: CASSLDNYNEQFF
clone size: -; D gene: -; CDR3 length: 14; V gene: TRBV13; J gene: TRBJ1-4; CDR3 DNA: TGTGCCAGCACCCAAAGGGATGGTAACGAAAAACTGTTTTTT; CDR3 protein: CASTQRDGNEKLFF
clone size: -; D gene: -; CDR3 length: 15; V gene: TRBV28; J gene: TRBJ1-5; CDR3 DNA: TGTGCCAGCGATTCCAGGGTTAATAGCAATCAGCCCCAGCATTTT; CDR3 protein: CASDSRVNSNQPQHF
clone size: -; D gene: -; CDR3 length: 15; V gene: TRBV27; J gene: TRBJ2-1; CDR3 DNA: TGTGCCAGCAGTTCCCGCCGGGACACGGACAATGAGCAGTTCTTC; CDR3 protein: CASSSRRDTDNEQFF
clone size: -; D gene: TRBD1; CDR3 length: 13; V gene: TRBV11-3; J gene: TRBJ1-3; CDR3 DNA: TGTGCCAGCAGCATGGACAGGAGTAACACCATATATTTT; CDR3 protein: CASSMDRSNTIYF
clone size: -; D gene: -; CDR3 length: 17; V gene: TRBV5-1; J gene: TRBJ2-3; CDR3 DNA: TGCGCCAGCAGCTTGGCCCAGGCTGGGACCGGCGCAGATACGCAGTATTTT; CDR3 protein: CASSLAQAGTGADTQYF
clone size: -; D gene: TRBD2; CDR3 length: 15; V gene: TRBV2; J gene: TRBJ2-6; CDR3 DNA: TGTGCCAGCAGTGGGGACTACTCTGGGGCCAACGTCCTGACTTTC; CDR3 protein: CASSGDYSGANVLTF
clone size: -; D gene: -; CDR3 length: 15; V gene: TRBV4-1; J gene: TRBJ1-6; CDR3 DNA: TGCGCCAGCAGCAGCAGATGGGGGGTCGATTCACCCCTCCACTTT; CDR3 protein: CASSSRWGVDSPLHF
clone size: -; D gene: TRBD2; CDR3 length: 15; V gene: TRBV28; J gene: TRBJ2-7; CDR3 DNA: TGTGCCAGCAGTCTTCCACTAGCGCAAGCGCGGGAGCAGTACTTC; CDR3 protein: CASSLPLAQAREQYF
clone size: -; D gene: TRBD1; CDR3 length: 13; V gene: TRBV2; J gene: TRBJ1-3; CDR3 DNA: TGTGCCGGCGACAGGGGGCTCGGAAACACCATATATTTT; CDR3 protein: CAGDRGLGNTIYF
clone size: -; D gene: -; CDR3 length: 16; V gene: TRBV7-2; J gene: TRBJ1-1; CDR3 DNA: TGTGCCAGCAGCTTATTTCTCTTAACCATGAACACTGAAGCTTTCTTT; CDR3 protein: CASSLFLLTMNTEAFF
clone size: -; D gene: -; CDR3 length: 14; V gene: TRBV19; J gene: TRBJ2-1; CDR3 DNA: TGTGCCAGTAGTCGAGCCGGGACCTACAATGAGCAGTTCTTC; CDR3 protein: CASSRAGTYNEQFF
clone size: -; D gene: -; CDR3 length: 14; V gene: TRBV18; J gene: TRBJ1-4; CDR3 DNA: TGTGCCAGCTCCTCAGATGCAACTAATGAAAAACTGTTTTTT; CDR3 protein: CASSSDATNEKLFF
clone size: -; D gene: TRBD1; CDR3 length: 14; V gene: TRBV30; J gene: TRBJ1-1; CDR3 DNA: TGTGCCTGGAGTAAATACAGGGGCTACACTGAAGCTTTCTTT; CDR3 protein: CAWSKYRGYTEAFF
clone size: -; D gene: TRBD1; CDR3 length: 15; V gene: TRBV5-5; J gene: TRBJ1-1; CDR3 DNA: TGTGCCAGCAGCTCGGGACAGGGAATGAACACTGAAGCTTTCTTT; CDR3 protein: CASSSGQGMNTEAFF
clone size: -; D gene: -; CDR3 length: 12; V gene: TRBV2; J gene: TRBJ2-1; CDR3 DNA: TGTGCCAGCAGCACAGGTAACAATGAGCAGTTCTTC; CDR3 protein: CASSTGNNEQFF
clone size: -; D gene: -; CDR3 length: 14; V gene: TRBV11-2; J gene: TRBJ2-1; CDR3 DNA: TGTGCCAGCAGCTTACAGGGCCTAGGCGATGAGCAGTTCTTC; CDR3 protein: CASSLQGLGDEQFF
clone size: -; D gene: -; CDR3 length: 10; V gene: TRBV30; J gene: TRBJ2-7; CDR3 DNA: TGTGCCGGGGGACCACTCGAGCAGTACTTC; CDR3 protein: CAGGPLEQYF
clone size: -; D gene: TRBD1; CDR3 length: 16; V gene: TRBV5-6; J gene: TRBJ1-2; CDR3 DNA: TGTGCCAGCAGCTTGCCGACCGGGACAGGGGGTGAGGGCTACACCTTC; CDR3 protein: CASSLPTGTGGEGYTF
clone size: -; D gene: -; CDR3 length: 13; V gene: TRBV7-9; J gene: TRBJ2-7; CDR3 DNA: TGTGCCAGCAGCGCCCCGCTCGCCTACGAGCAGTACTTC; CDR3 protein: CASSAPLAYEQYF
clone size: -; D gene: -; CDR3 length: 14; V gene: TRBV7-8; J gene: TRBJ1-1; CDR3 DNA: TGTGCCAGCACCCTACCCGGGGGCAACACTGAAGCTTTCTTT; CDR3 protein: CASTLPGGNTEAFF
clone size: -; D gene: -; CDR3 length: 15; V gene: TRBV9; J gene: TRBJ2-3; CDR3 DNA: TGTGCCAGCAGCGTAGGTGTCGGTAGCACAGATACGCAGTATTTT; CDR3 protein: CASSVGVGSTDTQYF
clone size: -; D gene: -; CDR3 length: 17; V gene: TRBV11-2; J gene: TRBJ1-2; CDR3 DNA: TGTGCCAGCAGGTTAGATCCGGGGGCCAACCCCTTCTATGGCTACACCTTC; CDR3 protein: CASRLDPGANPFYGYTF
clone size: -; D gene: TRBD1; CDR3 length: 16; V gene: TRBV19; J gene: TRBJ1-1; CDR3 DNA: TGTGCCAGTAGTATAGATCTCGAGACAGGGGTGACTGAAGCTTTCTTT; CDR3 protein: CASSIDLETGVTEAFF
clone size: -; D gene: TRBD1; CDR3 length: 14; V gene: TRBV18; J gene: TRBJ1-1; CDR3 DNA: TGTGCCAGCTCACGGACAGGGATGAACACTGAAGCTTTCTTT; CDR3 protein: CASSRTGMNTEAFF
clone size: -; D gene: -; CDR3 length: 13; V gene: TRBV4-1; J gene: TRBJ1-6; CDR3 DNA: TGCGCCAGCAGCCAGACAGGAGGCTCACCCCTCCACTTT; CDR3 protein: CASSQTGGSPLHF
clone size: -; D gene: -; CDR3 length: 16; V gene: TRBV7-8; J gene: TRBJ2-5; CDR3 DNA: TGTGCCAGCAGCTTAGGGGGGGCGTTAGACCAAGAGACCCAGTACTTC; CDR3 protein: CASSLGGALDQETQYF
clone size: -; D gene: -; CDR3 length: 14; V gene: TRBV27; J gene: TRBJ2-1; CDR3 DNA: TGTGCCAGCAGACTAGATAGATCGGCACATGAGCAGTTCTTC; CDR3 protein: CASRLDRSAHEQFF
clone size: -; D gene: TRBD1; CDR3 length: 15; V gene: TRBV6-1; J gene: TRBJ2-1; CDR3 DNA: TGTGCCAGTGGACAGGGCTTGATGGCGAACAATGAGCAGTTCTTC; CDR3 protein: CASGQGLMANNEQFF
clone size: few; D gene: -; CDR3 length: 13; V gene: TRBV28; J gene: TRBJ2-5; CDR3 DNA: TGTGCCAGCAGGGAGGGACTTGGGCTGGCCCAGTACTTC; CDR3 protein: CASREGLGLAQYF
clone size: -; D gene: -; CDR3 length: 15; V gene: TRBV7-8; J gene: TRBJ2-1; CDR3 DNA: TGTGCCAGCAGCTTTAAGGGGCCAACTGACAATGAGCAGTTCTTC; CDR3 protein: CASSFKGPTDNEQFF
clone size: -; D gene: -; CDR3 length: 12; V gene: TRBV5-4; J gene: TRBJ2-1; CDR3 DNA: TGTGCCAGCAGTTCGGACAGCAATGAGCAGTTCTTC; CDR3 protein: CASSSDSNEQFF
clone size: -; D gene: -; CDR3 length: 14; V gene: TRBV29-1; J gene: TRBJ1-1; CDR3 DNA: TGCAGCGTTTACCGACAGGACGAGAACACTGAAGCTTTCTTT; CDR3 protein: CSVYRQDENTEAFF
clone size: -; D gene: -; CDR3 length: 14; V gene: TRBV5-4; J gene: TRBJ2-7; CDR3 DNA: TGTGCCAGCAGCTTTCAGGGGACTTCCTACGAGCAGTACTTC; CDR3 protein: CASSFQGTSYEQYF
clone size: -; D gene: -; CDR3 length: 16; V gene: TRBV27; J gene: TRBJ1-5; CDR3 DNA: TGTGCCAGCAGTGCCTTATCAGGGGAGAGCAATCAGCCCCAGCATTTT; CDR3 protein: CASSALSGESNQPQHF
clone size: -; D gene: -; CDR3 length: 10; V gene: TRBV29-1; J gene: TRBJ1-2; CDR3 DNA: TGCAGCGTCACGGGGGATGGCTACACCTTC; CDR3 protein: CSVTGDGYTF
clone size: once; D gene: -; CDR3 length: 14; V gene: TRBV4-1; J gene: TRBJ1-4; CDR3 DNA: TGCGCCAGCAGCCAAGATCCGGAGAATGAAAAACTGTTTTTT; CDR3 protein: CASSQDPENEKLFF
clone size: -; D gene: TRBD2; CDR3 length: 14; V gene: TRBV5-1; J gene: TRBJ2-1; CDR3 DNA: TGCGCCAGCAGCAACGGCGGGGGAGGGAATGAGCAGTTCTTC; CDR3 protein: CASSNGGGGNEQFF
clone size: -; D gene: -; CDR3 length: 14; V gene: TRBV28; J gene: TRBJ1-2; CDR3 DNA: TGTGCCAGCAGTGGGGTCAGGGGAAAGTATGGCTACACCTTC; CDR3 protein: CASSGVRGKYGYTF
clone size: -; D gene: -; CDR3 length: 13; V gene: TRBV7-3; J gene: TRBJ1-2; CDR3 DNA: TGTGCCAGCAGCTTAGAGGGAAACTATGGCTACACCTTC; CDR3 protein: CASSLEGNYGYTF
clone size: once; D gene: -; CDR3 length: 17; V gene: TRBV16; J gene: TRBJ2-2; CDR3 DNA: TGTGCCAGCAGCCAATCTTTCGGGGACTTCAGCACCGGGGAGCTGTTTTTT; CDR3 protein: CASSQSFGDFSTGELFF